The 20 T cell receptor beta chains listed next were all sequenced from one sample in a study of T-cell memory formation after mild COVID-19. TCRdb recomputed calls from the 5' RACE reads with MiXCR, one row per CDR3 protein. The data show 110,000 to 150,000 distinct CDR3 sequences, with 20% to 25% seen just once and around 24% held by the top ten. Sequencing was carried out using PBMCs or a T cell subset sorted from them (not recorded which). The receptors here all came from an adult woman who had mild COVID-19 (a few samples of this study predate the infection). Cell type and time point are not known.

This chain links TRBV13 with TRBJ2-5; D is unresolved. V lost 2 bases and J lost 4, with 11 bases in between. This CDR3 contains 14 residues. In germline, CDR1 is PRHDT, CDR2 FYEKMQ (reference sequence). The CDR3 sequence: CASSLTRSRETQYF. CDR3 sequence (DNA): TGTGCCAGCAGCTTAACCCGATCCCGAGAGACCCAGTACTTC.

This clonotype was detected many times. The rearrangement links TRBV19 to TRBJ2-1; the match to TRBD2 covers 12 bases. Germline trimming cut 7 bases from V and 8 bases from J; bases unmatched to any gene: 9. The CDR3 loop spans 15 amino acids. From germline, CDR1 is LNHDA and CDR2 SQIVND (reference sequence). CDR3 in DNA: TGTGCCAGTAAAATCCTAGCGGGGGGGATTGATGAGCAGTTCTTC. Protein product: CASKILAGGIDEQFF.

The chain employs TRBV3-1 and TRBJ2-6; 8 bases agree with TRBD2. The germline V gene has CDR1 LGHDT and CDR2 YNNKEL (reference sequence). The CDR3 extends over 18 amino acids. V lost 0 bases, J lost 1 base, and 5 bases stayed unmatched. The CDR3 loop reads CASSQETGGISGANVLTF. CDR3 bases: TGTGCCAGCAGCCAAGAGACGGGAGGGATTTCTGGGGCCAACGTCCTGACTTTC.

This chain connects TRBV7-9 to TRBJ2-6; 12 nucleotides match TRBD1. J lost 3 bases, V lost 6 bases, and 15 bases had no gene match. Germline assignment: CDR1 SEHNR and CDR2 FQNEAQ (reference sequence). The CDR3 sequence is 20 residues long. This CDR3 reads CASRSSTPGQGALGANVLTF. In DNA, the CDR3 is TGTGCCAGCAGAAGCTCTACCCCGGGACAGGGGGCGCTTGGGGCCAACGTCCTGACTTTC.

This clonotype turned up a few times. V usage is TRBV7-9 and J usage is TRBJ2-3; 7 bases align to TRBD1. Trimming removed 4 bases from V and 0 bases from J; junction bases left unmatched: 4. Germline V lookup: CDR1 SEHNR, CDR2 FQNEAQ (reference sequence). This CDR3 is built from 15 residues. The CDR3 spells CASSWDRPSTDTQYF. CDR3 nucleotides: TGTGCCAGCAGCTGGGACAGACCCAGCACAGATACGCAGTATTTT.

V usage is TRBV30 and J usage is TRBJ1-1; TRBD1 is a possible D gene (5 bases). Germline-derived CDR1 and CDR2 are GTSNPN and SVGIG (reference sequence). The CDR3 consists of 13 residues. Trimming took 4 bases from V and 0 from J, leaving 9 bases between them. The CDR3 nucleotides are TGTGCCTGGACGGGGGTCATGAACACTGAAGCTTTCTTT. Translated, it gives CAWTGVMNTEAFF.

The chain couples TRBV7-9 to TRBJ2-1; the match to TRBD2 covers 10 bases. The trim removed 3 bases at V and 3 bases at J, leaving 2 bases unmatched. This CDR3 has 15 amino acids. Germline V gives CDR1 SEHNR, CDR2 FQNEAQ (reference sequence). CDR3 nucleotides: TGTGCCAGCAGCTTCGGGACTAGCGACTACAATGAGCAGTTCTTC. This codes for CASSFGTSDYNEQFF.

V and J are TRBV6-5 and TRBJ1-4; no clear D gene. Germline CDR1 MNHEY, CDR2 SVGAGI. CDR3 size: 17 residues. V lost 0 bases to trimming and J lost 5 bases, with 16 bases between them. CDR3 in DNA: TGTGCCAGCAGTTACTCGAGATGGCAGAAGGGAAATGAAAAACTGTTTTTT. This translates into CASSYSRWQKGNEKLFF.

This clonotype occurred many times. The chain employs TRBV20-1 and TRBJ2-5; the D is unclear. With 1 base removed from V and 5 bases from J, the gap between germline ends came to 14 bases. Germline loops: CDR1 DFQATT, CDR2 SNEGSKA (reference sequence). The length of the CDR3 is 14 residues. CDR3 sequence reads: CSARGQSQGETQYF. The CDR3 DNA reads TGCAGTGCTAGAGGGCAGTCCCAAGGGGAGACCCAGTACTTC.

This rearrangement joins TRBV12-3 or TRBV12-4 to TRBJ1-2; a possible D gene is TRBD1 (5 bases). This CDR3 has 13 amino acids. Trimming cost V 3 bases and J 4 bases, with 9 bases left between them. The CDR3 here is CASSLGVRYGYTF. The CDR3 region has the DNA TGTGCCAGCAGTTTGGGGGTTCGCTATGGCTACACCTTC.

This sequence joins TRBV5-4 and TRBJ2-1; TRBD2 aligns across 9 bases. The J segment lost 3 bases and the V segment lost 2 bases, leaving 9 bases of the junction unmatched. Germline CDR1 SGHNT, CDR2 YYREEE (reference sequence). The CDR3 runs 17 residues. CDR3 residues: CASSFKQTSGYYNEQFF. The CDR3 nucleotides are TGTGCCAGCAGCTTTAAACAGACTAGCGGCTACTACAATGAGCAGTTCTTC.

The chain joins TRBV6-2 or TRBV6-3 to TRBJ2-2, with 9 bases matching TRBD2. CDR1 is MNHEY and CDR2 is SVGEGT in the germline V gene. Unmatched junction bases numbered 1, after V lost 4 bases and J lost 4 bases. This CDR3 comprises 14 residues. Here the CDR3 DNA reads TGTGCCAGCAGTTCGGGACTAGCCACCGGGGAGCTGTTTTTT. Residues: CASSSGLATGELFF.

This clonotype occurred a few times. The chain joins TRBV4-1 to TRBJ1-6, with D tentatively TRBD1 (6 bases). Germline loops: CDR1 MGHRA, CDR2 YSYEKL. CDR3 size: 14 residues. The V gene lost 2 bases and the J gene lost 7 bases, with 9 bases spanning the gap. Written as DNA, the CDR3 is TGCGCCAGCAGCCAACAACAGGGCAATTCACCCCTCCACTTT. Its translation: CASSQQQGNSPLHF.

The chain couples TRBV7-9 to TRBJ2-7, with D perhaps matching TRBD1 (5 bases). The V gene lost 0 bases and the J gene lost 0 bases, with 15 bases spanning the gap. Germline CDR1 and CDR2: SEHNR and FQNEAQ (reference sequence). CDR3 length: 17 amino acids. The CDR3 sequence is CASSLAGLGRTSYEQYF. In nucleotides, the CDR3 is TGTGCCAGCAGCTTAGCGGGATTGGGGCGAACCTCCTACGAGCAGTACTTC.

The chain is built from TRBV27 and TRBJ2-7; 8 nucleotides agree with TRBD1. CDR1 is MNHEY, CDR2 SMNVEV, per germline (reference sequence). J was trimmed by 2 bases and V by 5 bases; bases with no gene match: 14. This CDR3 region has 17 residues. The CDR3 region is CASSPRPGQVTTYEQYF. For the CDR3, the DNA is TGTGCCAGCAGTCCCCGCCCGGGACAGGTCACGACCTACGAGCAGTACTTC.

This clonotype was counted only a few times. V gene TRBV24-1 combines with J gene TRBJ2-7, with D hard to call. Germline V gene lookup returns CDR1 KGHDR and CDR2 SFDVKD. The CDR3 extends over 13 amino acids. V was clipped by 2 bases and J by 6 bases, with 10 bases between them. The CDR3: CATSDYRRSEQYF. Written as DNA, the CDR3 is TGTGCCACCAGTGATTATAGGAGAAGCGAGCAGTACTTC.

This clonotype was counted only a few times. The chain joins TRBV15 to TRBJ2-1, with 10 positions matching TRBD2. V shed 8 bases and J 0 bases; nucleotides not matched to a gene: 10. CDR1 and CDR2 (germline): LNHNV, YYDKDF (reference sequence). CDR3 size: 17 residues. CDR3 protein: CATASGSALSSYNEQFF. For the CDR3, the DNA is TGTGCCACCGCTAGCGGGAGCGCCCTGAGCTCCTACAATGAGCAGTTCTTC.

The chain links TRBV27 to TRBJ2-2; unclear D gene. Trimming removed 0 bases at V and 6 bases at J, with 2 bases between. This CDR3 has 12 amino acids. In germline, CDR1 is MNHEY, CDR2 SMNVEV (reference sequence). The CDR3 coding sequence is TGTGCCAGCAGTTTATCACCCGGGGAGCTGTTTTTT. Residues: CASSLSPGELFF.

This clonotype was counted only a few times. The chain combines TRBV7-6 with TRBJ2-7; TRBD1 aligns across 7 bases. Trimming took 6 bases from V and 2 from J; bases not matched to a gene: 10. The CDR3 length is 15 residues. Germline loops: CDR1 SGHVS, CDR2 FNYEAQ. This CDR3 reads CASSYQTGTAYEQYF. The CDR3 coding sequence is TGTGCCAGCAGTTATCAGACCGGGACAGCCTACGAGCAGTACTTC.

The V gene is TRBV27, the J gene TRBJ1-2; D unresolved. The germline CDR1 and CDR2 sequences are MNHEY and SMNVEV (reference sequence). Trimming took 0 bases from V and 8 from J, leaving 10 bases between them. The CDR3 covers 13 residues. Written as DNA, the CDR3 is TGTGCCAGCAGTTTATCTTGGGGAAACGGCTACACCTTC. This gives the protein CASSLSWGNGYTF.